A selection of T cell receptor beta chains follows, all from one sample in a study of T-cell reconstitution after alpha-beta-depleted transplantation in children. TCRdb redid the calling of the PCR reads with MiXCR, one entry per CDR3 protein. The table lists about 640,000 distinct CDR3 sequences, 13% of them singletons. Sequencing was performed on PBMCs, mostly from graft donor cells, taken 360 days after TCRalphabeta/CD19-depleted stem cell transplant. The origin of the receptors is a male patient under 18 who had a stem cell transplant for acute myeloid leukemia, so the T cells may come from the graft donor. CDR3s include the opening cysteine and the closing phenylalanine or tryptophan. The order of the fields is clone size, CDR3 length, D gene, J gene, V gene, CDR3 protein, CDR3 DNA. The D gene is left open where the match is weak. For some rows the clone size is stated as once, few or many, or as a class when expanded; others skip it.

few	21	TRBD2	TRBJ2-1	TRBV11-2	CASSLRSGTSGRLSSYNEQFF	TGTGCCAGCAGCTTACGATCCGGGACTAGCGGGAGGCTGAGCTCCTACAATGAGCAGTTCTTC
.	14	TRBD1	TRBJ2-5	TRBV7-2	CASSPTGAIETQYF	TGTGCCAGCAGCCCGACAGGGGCAATAGAGACCCAGTACTTC
.	14	.	TRBJ2-5	TRBV10-3	CAISDRTDQETQYF	TGTGCCATCAGTGACCGGACAGACCAAGAGACCCAGTACTTC
few	15	.	TRBJ1-1	TRBV27	CASSEIYRVNTEAFF	TGTGCCAGCAGTGAAATTTACAGAGTCAACACTGAAGCTTTCTTT
many	13	.	TRBJ2-1	TRBV9	CASSVVMGVEQFF	TGTGCCAGCAGCGTAGTAATGGGTGTTGAGCAGTTCTTC
many	14	TRBD2	TRBJ2-3	TRBV15	CATSRAGTSNTQYF	TGTGCCACCAGCAGAGCCGGGACTAGTAATACGCAGTATTTT
.	15	.	TRBJ2-3	TRBV30	CAWSVEGMRTDTQYF	TGTGCCTGGAGTGTGGAGGGGATGAGGACAGATACGCAGTATTTT
.	15	.	TRBJ2-7	TRBV4-3	CASSQVVLNEYEQYF	TGCGCCAGCAGCCAAGTGGTTTTGAACGAATACGAGCAGTACTTC
.	15	TRBD1	TRBJ2-1	TRBV5-1	CASSRSTGLGNEQFF	TGCGCCAGCAGCCGGTCGACAGGGCTTGGCAATGAGCAGTTCTTC
few	18	TRBD1	TRBJ2-7	TRBV18	CASSPLRDRGFKDQEQYF	TGTGCCAGCTCACCTCTCCGGGACAGGGGGTTTAAGGATCAAGAGCAGTACTTC